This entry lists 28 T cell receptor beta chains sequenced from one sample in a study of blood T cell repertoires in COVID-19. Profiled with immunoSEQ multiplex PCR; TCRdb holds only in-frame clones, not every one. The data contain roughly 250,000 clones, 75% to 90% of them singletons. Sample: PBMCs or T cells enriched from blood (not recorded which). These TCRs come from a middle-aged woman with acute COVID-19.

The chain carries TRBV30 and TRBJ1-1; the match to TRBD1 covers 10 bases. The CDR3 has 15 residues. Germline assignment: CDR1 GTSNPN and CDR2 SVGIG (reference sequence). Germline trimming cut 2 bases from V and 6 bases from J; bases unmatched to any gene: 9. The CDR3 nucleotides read TGTGCCTGGAGTCCCCGGACAGGGGGAATCGCTGAAGCTTTCTTT. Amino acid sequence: CAWSPRTGGIAEAFF.

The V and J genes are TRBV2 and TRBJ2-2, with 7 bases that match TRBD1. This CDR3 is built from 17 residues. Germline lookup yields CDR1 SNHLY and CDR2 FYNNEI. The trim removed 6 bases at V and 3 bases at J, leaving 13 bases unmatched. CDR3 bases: TGTGCCAGCAGAAAACTAATAACAGGGGACCACACCGGGGAGCTGTTTTTT. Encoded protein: CASRKLITGDHTGELFF.

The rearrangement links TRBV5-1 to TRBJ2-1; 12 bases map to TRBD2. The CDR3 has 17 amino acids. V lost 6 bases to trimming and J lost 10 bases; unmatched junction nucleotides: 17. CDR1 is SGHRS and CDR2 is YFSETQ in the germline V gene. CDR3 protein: CASTPTQTSGSSGEQFF. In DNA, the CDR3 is TGCGCCAGCACCCCTACTCAGACTAGCGGGAGTAGCGGCGAGCAGTTCTTC. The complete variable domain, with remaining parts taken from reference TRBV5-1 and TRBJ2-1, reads KAGVTQTPRYLIKTRGQQVTLSCSPISGHRSVSWYQQTPGQGLQFLFEYFSETQRNKGNFPGRFSGRQFSNSRSEMNVSTLELGDSALYLCASTPTQTSGSSGEQFFGPGTRLTVL.

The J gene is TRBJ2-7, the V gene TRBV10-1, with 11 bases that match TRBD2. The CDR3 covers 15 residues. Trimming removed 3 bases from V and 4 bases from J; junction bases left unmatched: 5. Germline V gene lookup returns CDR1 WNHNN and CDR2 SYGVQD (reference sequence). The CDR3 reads CASSDSGTSGYEQYF. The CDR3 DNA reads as TGCGCCAGCAGTGACTCCGGGACTAGCGGTTACGAGCAGTACTTC.

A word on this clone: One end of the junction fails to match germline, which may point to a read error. CDR3 region: CASSDSGHRYEQYF. The CDR3 DNA is TGTGCCAGCAGTGACTCGGGACATCGCTACGAGCAGTACTTC. The chain employs TRBV6-5 and TRBJ2-7, with a possible D match to TRBD1 (6 bases). Germline loops: CDR1 MNHEY, CDR2 SVGAGI. This CDR3 spans 14 amino acids.

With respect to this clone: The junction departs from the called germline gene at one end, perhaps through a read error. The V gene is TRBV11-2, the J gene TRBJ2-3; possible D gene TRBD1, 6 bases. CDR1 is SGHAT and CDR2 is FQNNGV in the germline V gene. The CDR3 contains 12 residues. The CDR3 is CASSQKGRTAHF. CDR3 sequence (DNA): TGTGCCAGCAGCCAAAAAGGTAGGACAGCGCATTTT.

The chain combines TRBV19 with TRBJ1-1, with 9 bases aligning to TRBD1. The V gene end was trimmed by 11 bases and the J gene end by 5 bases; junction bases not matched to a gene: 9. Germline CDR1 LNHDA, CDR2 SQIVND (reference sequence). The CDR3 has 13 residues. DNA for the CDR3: TGTGCCTCCCTATCGACAGGGGGTACTGAAGCTTTCTTT. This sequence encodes CASLSTGGTEAFF.

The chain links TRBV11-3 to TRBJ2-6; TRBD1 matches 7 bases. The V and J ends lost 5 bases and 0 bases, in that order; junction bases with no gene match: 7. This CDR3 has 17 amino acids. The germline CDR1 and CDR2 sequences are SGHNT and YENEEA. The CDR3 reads CASSIQGSSSGANVLTF. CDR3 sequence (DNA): TGTGCCAGCAGCATACAGGGGTCGAGCTCTGGGGCCAACGTCCTGACTTTC.

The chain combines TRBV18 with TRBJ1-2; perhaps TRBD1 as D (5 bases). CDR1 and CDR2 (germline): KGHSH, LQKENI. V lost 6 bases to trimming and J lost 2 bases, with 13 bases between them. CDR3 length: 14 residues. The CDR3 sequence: CASSTVPLNYGYTF. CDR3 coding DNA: TGTGCCAGCTCGACAGTCCCTCTAAACTATGGCTACACCTTC.

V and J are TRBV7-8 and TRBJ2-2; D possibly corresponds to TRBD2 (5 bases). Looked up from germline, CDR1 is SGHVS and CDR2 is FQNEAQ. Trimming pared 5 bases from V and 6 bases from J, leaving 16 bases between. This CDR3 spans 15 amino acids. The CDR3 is CASSPRTHGPGELFF. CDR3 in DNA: TGTGCCAGCAGCCCACGGACTCATGGTCCCGGGGAGCTGTTTTTT.

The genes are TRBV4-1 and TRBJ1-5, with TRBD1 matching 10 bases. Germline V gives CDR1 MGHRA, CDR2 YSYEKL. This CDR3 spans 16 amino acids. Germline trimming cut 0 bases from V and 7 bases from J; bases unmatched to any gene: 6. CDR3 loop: CASSQDGTGVGQPQHF. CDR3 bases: TGCGCCAGCAGCCAAGATGGGACAGGGGTCGGGCAGCCCCAGCATTTT.

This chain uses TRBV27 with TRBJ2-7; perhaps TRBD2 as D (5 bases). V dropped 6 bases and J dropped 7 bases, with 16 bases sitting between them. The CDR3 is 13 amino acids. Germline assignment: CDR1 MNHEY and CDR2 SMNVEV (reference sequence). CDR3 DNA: TGTGCCAGCAGAGGACTCTACACTGGGGAGCAGTACTTC. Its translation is CASRGLYTGEQYF.

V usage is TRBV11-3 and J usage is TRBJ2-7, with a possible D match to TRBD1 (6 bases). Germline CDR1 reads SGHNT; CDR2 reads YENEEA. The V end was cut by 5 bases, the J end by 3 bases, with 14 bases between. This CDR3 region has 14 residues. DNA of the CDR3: TGTGCCAGCAGCAGAAACCGGGACAACTACGAGCAGTACTTC. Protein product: CASSRNRDNYEQYF.

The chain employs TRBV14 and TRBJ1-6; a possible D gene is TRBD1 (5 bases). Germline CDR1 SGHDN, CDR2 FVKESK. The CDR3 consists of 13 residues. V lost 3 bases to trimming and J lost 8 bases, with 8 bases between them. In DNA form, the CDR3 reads TGTGCCAGCAGCCAGCAGGGTTATTCACCCCTCCACTTT. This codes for CASSQQGYSPLHF.

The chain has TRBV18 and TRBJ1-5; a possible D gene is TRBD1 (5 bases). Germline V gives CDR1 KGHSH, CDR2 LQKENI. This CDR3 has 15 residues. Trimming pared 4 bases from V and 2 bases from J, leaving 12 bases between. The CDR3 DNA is TGTGCCAGCTCACAAACAGGTGATGGCAATCAGCCCCAGCATTTT. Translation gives CASSQTGDGNQPQHF.

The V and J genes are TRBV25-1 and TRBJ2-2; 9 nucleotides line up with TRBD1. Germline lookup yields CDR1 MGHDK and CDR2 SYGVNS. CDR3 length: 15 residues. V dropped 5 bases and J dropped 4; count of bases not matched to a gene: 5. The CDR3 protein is CASSRGQGSTGELFF. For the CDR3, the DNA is TGTGCCAGCAGTCGAGGACAGGGGAGCACCGGGGAGCTGTTTTTT.

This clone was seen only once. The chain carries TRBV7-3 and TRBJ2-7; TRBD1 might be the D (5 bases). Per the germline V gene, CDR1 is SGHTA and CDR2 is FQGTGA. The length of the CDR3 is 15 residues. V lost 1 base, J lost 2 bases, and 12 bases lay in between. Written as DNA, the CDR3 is TGTGCCAGCAGCTTAATAGCAGGGCCCCCCTACGAGCAGTACTTC. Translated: CASSLIAGPPYEQYF.

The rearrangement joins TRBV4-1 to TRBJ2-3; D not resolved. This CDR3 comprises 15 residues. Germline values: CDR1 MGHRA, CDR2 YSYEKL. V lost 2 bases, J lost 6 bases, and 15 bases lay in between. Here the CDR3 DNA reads TGCGCCAGCAGCCAAAACGTAATGAATCGGGATACGCAGTATTTT. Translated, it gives CASSQNVMNRDTQYF.

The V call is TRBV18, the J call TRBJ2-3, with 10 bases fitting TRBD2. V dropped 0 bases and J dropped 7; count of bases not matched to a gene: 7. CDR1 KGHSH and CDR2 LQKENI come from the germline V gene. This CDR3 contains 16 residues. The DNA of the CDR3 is TGTGCCAGCTCACCACCTCTAGCGGGAGATATATATACGCAGTATTTT. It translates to CASSPPLAGDIYTQYF.

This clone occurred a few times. CDR3 residues: CASAGQGTTGELFF. CDR3 nucleotides: TGTGCCAGCGCCGGACAGGGTACCACCGGGGAGCTGTTTTTT. This chain links TRBV7-2 with TRBJ2-2; TRBD1 agrees at 8 bases. Trimming at V came to 8 bases and at J to 4 bases, leaving 6 bases not matched to a gene. CDR3 length: 14 residues. CDR1 and CDR2 from the germline V gene are SGHTA and FQGNSA.

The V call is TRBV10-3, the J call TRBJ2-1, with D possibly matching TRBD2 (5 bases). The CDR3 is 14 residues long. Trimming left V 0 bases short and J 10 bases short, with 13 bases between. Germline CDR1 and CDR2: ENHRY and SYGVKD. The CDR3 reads CAISESGVSDEQFF. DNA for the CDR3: TGTGCCATCAGTGAGTCCGGGGTTAGTGACGAGCAGTTCTTC.

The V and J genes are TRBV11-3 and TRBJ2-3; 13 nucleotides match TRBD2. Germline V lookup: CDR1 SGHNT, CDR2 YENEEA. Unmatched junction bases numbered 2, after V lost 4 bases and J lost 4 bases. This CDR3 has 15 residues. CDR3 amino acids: CASSYGLAGADTQYF. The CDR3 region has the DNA TGTGCCAGCAGCTATGGACTAGCGGGAGCAGATACGCAGTATTTT.

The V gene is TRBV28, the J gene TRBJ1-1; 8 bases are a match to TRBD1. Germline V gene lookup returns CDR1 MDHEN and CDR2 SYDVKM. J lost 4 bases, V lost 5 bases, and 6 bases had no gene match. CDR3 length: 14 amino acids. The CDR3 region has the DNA TGTGCCAGCAGTCCGCAGGGGGCGAGCACTGAAGCTTTCTTT. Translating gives CASSPQGASTEAFF.

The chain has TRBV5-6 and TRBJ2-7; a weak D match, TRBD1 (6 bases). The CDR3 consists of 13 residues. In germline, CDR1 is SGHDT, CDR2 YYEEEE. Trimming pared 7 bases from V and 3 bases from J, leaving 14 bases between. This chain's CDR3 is CASQGGRYYEQYF. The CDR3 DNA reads TGTGCCAGCCAAGGGGGAAGGTACTACGAGCAGTACTTC.

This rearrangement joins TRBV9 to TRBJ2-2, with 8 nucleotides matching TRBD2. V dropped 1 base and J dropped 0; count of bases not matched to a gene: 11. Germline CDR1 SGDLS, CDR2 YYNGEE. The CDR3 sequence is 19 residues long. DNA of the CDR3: TGTGCCAGCAGCGTACCCGGAGCGGGGGCCCCCCCGAACACCGGGGAGCTGTTTTTT. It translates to CASSVPGAGAPPNTGELFF.

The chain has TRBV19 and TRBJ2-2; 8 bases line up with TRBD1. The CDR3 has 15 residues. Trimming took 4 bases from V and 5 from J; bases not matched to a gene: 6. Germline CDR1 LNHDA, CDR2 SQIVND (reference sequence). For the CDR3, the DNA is TGTGCCAGTAGTAAACAGGGGGGTGTGACCGGGGAGCTGTTTTTT. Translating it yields CASSKQGGVTGELFF.

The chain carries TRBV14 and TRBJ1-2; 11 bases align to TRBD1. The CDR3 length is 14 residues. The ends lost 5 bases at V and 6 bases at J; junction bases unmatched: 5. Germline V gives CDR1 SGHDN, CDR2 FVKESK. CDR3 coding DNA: TGTGCCAGCAGCACCCGGACAGGGGGCGATGGCTACACCTTC. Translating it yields CASSTRTGGDGYTF.

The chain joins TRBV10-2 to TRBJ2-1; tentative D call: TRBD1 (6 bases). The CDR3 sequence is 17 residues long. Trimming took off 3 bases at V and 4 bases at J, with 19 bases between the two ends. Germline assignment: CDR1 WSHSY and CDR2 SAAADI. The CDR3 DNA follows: TGCGCCAGCAGTGAACCGGACAGCATTGGTATATACAATGAGCAGTTCTTC. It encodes CASSEPDSIGIYNEQFF.